This TCR beta chain was obtained from a study of vaccination and CD4 T cells after COVID-19. TCRdb re-derived calls from the PCR reads in MiXCR, one entry per CDR3 protein. The table shows roughly 14,000 distinct CDR3 sequences, with roughly 65% occurring only once. In its sample, this clonotype was seen a few times. An end of the junction differs from the germline gene, which may be a read error. The CDR3 length is 16 residues. Germline CDR1 reads SNHLY; CDR2 reads FYNNEI. The sample in question was CD4+ T cells from blood, obtained after SARS-CoV-2 vaccination. The receptor's source is a human donor who had recovered from COVID-19. The chain joins TRBV2 to TRBJ2-3, with TRBD2 identical over 11 bases. In DNA, the CDR3 is TGTGCCAGCAGTGAAGGACTAGCGGGAAGCATAGATACGCAGTATTTT. It specifies CASSEGLAGSIDTQYF.